Below, one T cell receptor beta chain is given with its context. Its specificity is unknown. The data were produced by immunoSEQ multiplex PCR, yet TCRdb's version contains in-frame clones alone and is incomplete. The sample includes about 41,000 clones, around 69% of them seen just once. Trimming left V 3 bases short and J 0 bases short, with 18 bases between. CDR3 length: 19 residues. Looked up from germline, CDR1 is LNHDA and CDR2 is SQIVND (reference sequence). These data belong to a study of PD-1 blockade in classical Hodgkin lymphoma. Study overall: Intravenous delivery of nivolumab at 3 mg/kg to patients occurred every 2 weeks. Whole-study findings and limits: Baseline TCR diversity was reportedly lower in newly diagnosed patients than in healthy donors. It was reported as lower still in relapsed/refractory patients. Exclusion was applied to patients who started nivolumab under 1 year after ASCT.

As for time point: cycle 4 day 1 (C4D1), after 6 weeks of nivolumab. Patients all relapsed after autologous stem cell transplantation, and there was variation in brentuximab vedotin exposure. The sequences come from peripheral blood mononuclear cells (PBMCs), collected before the fourth cycle of nivolumab. This sequence was found in a human donor with classical Hodgkin lymphoma. V is TRBV19 and J is TRBJ2-6, with D perhaps matching TRBD2 (6 bases). As DNA, the CDR3 is TGTGCCAGTAGTATTGACGGGCAGGGCGGGGACTCTGGGGCCAACGTCCTGACTTTC. Protein: CASSIDGQGGDSGANVLTF.